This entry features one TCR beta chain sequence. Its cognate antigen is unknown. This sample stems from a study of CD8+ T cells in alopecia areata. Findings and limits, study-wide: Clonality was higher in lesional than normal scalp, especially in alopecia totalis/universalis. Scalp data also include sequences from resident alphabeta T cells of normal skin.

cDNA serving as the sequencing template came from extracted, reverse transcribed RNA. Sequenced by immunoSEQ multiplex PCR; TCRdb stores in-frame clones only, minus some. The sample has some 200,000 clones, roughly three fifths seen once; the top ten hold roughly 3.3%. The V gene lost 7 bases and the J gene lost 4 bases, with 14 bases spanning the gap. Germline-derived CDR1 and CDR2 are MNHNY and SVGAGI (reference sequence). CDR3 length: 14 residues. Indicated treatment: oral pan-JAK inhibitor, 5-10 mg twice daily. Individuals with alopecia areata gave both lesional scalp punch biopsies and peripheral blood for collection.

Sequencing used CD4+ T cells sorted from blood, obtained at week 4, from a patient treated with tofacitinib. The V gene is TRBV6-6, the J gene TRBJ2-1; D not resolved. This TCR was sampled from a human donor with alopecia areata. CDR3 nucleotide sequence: TGTGCCAGCACCAGGATGGGGATATACAATGAGCAGTTCTTC. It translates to CASTRMGIYNEQFF.